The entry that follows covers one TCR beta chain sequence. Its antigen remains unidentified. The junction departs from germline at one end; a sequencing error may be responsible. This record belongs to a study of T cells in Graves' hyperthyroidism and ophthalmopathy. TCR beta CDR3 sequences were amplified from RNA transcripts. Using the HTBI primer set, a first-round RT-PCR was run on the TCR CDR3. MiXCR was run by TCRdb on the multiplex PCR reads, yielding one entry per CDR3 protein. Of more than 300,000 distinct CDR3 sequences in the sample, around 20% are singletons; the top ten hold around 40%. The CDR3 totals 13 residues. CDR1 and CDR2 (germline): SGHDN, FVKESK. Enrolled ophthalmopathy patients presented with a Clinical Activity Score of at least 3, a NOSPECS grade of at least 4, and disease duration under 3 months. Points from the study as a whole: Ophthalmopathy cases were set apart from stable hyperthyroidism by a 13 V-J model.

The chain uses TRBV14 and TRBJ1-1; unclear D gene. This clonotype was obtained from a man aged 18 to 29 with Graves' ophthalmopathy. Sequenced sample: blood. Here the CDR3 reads CAGSQRGNTEAFF. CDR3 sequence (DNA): TGTGCCGGCAGCCAACGGGGGAACACTGAAGCTTTCTTT. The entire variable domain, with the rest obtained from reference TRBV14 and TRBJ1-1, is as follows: EAGVTQFPSHSVIEKGQTVTLRCDPISGHDNLYWYRRVMGKEIKFLLHFVKESKQDESGMPNNRFLAERTGGTYSTLKVQPAELEDSGVYFCAGSQRGNTEAFFGQGTRLTVV.